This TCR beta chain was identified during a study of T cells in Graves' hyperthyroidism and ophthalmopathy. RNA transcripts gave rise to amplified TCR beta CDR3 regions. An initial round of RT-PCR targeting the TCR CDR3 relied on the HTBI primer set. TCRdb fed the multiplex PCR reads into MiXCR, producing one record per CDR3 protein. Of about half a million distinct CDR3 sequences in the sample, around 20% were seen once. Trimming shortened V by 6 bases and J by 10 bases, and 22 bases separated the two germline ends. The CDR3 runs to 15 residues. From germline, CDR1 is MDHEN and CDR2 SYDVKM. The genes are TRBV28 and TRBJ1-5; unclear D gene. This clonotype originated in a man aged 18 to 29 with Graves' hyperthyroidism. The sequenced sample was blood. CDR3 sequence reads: CASSFTGRHNQPQHF. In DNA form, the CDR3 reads TGTGCCAGCAGCTTTACGGGGAGGCATAACCAACCCCAGCATTTT.